A single sample is the source of the 17 T cell receptor beta chains below, sequenced in a study of T cells in Graves' hyperthyroidism and ophthalmopathy (dated by TCRdb to between 2018 and 2021). The library was generated by multiplex PCR. Sequencing instrument: Illumina HiSeq 2000. Amplification of TCR beta CDR3 regions was carried out from RNA transcripts. For the first round of RT-PCR on the TCR CDR3, the HTBI primer set was used together with the Qiagen OneStep RT-PCR kit. TCRdb cleaned the public reads at Q25 with fastp, built clones with MiXCR and kept in-frame beta chains. Every distinct CDR3 protein forms one entry, paired with its most common genes and DNA. For this sample there are around 600,000 distinct CDR3 sequences; about a sixth appear just once. Together, the top ten hold roughly 3% of the sample. Sequenced input: blood. The receptors derive from a woman aged 40 to 49 with Graves' ophthalmopathy.

This clonotype has a count of ten or more. The chain carries TRBV5-5 and TRBJ2-7; 11 bases fit TRBD2. This CDR3 has 15 residues. Germline CDR1 is SGHKS and CDR2 is YYEKEE (reference sequence). Germline trimming cut 2 bases from V and 4 bases from J; bases unmatched to any gene: 5. In DNA form, the CDR3 reads TGTGCCAGCAGCTTAAGACTAGCGGGAATGTACGAGCAGTACTTC. Its translation is CASSLRLAGMYEQYF.

The chain links TRBV4-2 to TRBJ2-3; 7 nucleotides match TRBD1. With 5 bases clipped from V and 3 bases from J, the junction kept 8 bases outside the gene matches. The V gene's germline CDR1 is LGHNA and CDR2 YNFKEQ. The CDR3 extends over 15 amino acids. The CDR3 sequence: CASSERLTGTDTQYF. Here the CDR3 DNA reads TGTGCCAGCAGCGAGCGGTTGACAGGGACAGATACGCAGTATTTT.

V gene TRBV7-3 combines with J gene TRBJ2-1, with a tentative D call TRBD2 (6 bases). CDR1 is SGHTA and CDR2 is FQGTGA in the germline V gene. V lost 5 bases and J 2 bases, leaving 19 bases between the germline ends. This CDR3 spans 17 amino acids. The CDR3 region has the DNA TGTGCCAGCAGCACCCGAACGGGAGTCCTCCCCTACAATGAGCAGTTCTTC. Translation: CASSTRTGVLPYNEQFF. Full variable domain (remainder filled in from reference TRBV7-3 and TRBJ2-1): GAGVSQTPSNKVTEKGKYVELRCDPISGHTALYWYRQSLGQGPEFLIYFQGTGAADDSGLPNDRFFAVRPEGSVSTLKIQRTERGDSAVYLCASSTRTGVLPYNEQFFGPGTRLTVL.

This clonotype was counted once. This chain connects TRBV29-1 to TRBJ2-5; D call uncertain. CDR1 is SQVTM and CDR2 is ANQGSEA in the germline V gene. CDR3 length: 12 residues. The V gene lost 0 bases and the J gene lost 6 bases, with 8 bases spanning the gap. The CDR3 sequence is CSVEEAGQTQYF. DNA for the CDR3: TGCAGCGTTGAAGAGGCCGGACAGACCCAGTACTTC.

This clonotype was found a few times. The V gene is TRBV4-2, the J gene TRBJ1-2; no definite D call. The germline V and J ends were trimmed by 1 base and 1 base, with 7 bases remaining between them. CDR3 length: 14 residues. The germline gives CDR1 LGHNA, CDR2 YNFKEQ. The CDR3 sequence is CASSQAPLNYGYTF. The CDR3 bases are TGTGCCAGCAGCCAAGCCCCACTTAACTATGGCTACACCTTC.

This clonotype was observed many times. The J gene is TRBJ2-5, the V gene TRBV2, with D perhaps TRBD1 (6 bases). In germline, CDR1 is SNHLY, CDR2 FYNNEI. V was pared by 6 bases and J by 2 bases, with 16 bases between. CDR3 length: 15 amino acids. The CDR3: CASRVQGNLQETQYF. The CDR3 DNA follows: TGTGCCAGCAGGGTGCAGGGGAACTTACAAGAGACCCAGTACTTC.

This clonotype was picked up many times. The chain carries TRBV3-1 and TRBJ2-1, with D possibly being TRBD2 (5 bases). Per germline, CDR1 LGHDT and CDR2 YNNKEL (reference sequence). Trimming left V 1 base short and J 8 bases short, with 18 bases between. The CDR3 runs 16 residues. CDR3: CASSQAYDLLVDEQFF. In nucleotides, the CDR3 is TGTGCCAGCAGCCAAGCGTACGATCTACTAGTGGATGAGCAGTTCTTC.

This clonotype was recorded many times. The chain carries TRBV12-3 or TRBV12-4 and TRBJ1-6; 8 positions agree with TRBD1. The CDR3 consists of 17 residues. J was trimmed by 9 bases and V by 6 bases; bases with no gene match: 16. The CDR3 sequence: CASRMTGVAAASSPLHF. DNA of the CDR3: TGTGCCAGCAGAATGACAGGGGTCGCGGCGGCTTCTTCACCCCTCCACTTT.

This clonotype was seen a single time. This chain links TRBV5-5 with TRBJ2-7; 10 bases line up with TRBD2. Germline loops: CDR1 SGHKS, CDR2 YYEKEE (reference sequence). Germline trimming cut 4 bases from V and 3 bases from J; bases unmatched to any gene: 4. The CDR3 extends over 14 amino acids. The DNA for the CDR3 is TGTGCCAGCAGCCACAGGACTAGCGGCTACGAGCAGTACTTC. Translated: CASSHRTSGYEQYF.

This chain links TRBV20-1 with TRBJ2-1; possible D gene TRBD1, 6 bases. Trimming removed 6 bases at V and 0 bases at J, with 15 bases between. Germline V gives CDR1 DFQATT, CDR2 SNEGSKA (reference sequence). The CDR3 has 15 amino acids. In DNA, the CDR3 is TGCAGTGCCTCAAAGGGGGTAGGCTCCTACAATGAGCAGTTCTTC. It encodes CSASKGVGSYNEQFF.

This clonotype has more than one count but fewer than ten. V gene TRBV5-4 combines with J gene TRBJ2-7; 7 bases match TRBD2. CDR3 length: 15 amino acids. Trimming removed 4 bases from V and 4 bases from J; junction bases left unmatched: 11. In germline, CDR1 is SGHNT, CDR2 YYREEE (reference sequence). CDR3 protein: CASSPPGAGVYEQYF. CDR3 DNA: TGTGCCAGCAGCCCCCCCGGGGCGGGAGTATACGAGCAGTACTTC.

CDR3 nucleotide sequence: TGTGCCATCAGTGACCTTCAGATTCACTATGGCTACACCTTC. It yields the protein CAISDLQIHYGYTF. The chain is built from TRBV10-3 and TRBJ1-2; no clear D gene. CDR3 size: 14 residues. V lost 3 bases, J lost 3 bases, and 11 bases lay in between. The germline gives CDR1 ENHRY, CDR2 SYGVKD.

This clonotype was seen a few times. The rearrangement joins TRBV18 to TRBJ2-1; D call uncertain. With 3 bases removed from V and 7 bases from J, the gap between germline ends came to 10 bases. Germline CDR1 is KGHSH and CDR2 is LQKENI. This CDR3 spans 13 amino acids. The CDR3: CASSPNPRNEQFF. CDR3 DNA: TGTGCCAGCTCACCGAACCCGCGTAATGAGCAGTTCTTC. The variable domain in full, with the rest retrieved from reference TRBV18 and TRBJ2-1, is NAGVMQNPRHLVRRRGQEARLRCSPMKGHSHVYWYRQLPEEGLKFMVYLQKENIIDESGMPKERFSAEFPKEGPSILRIQQVVRGDSAAYFCASSPNPRNEQFFGPGTRLTVL.

This clonotype appeared many times. The chain recombines TRBV27 with TRBJ2-1, with a tentative D call TRBD2 (5 bases). Trimming pared 6 bases from V and 11 bases from J, leaving 20 bases between. Germline CDR1 is MNHEY and CDR2 is SMNVEV (reference sequence). The CDR3 covers 14 residues. Written as DNA, the CDR3 is TGTGCCAGCAGCCAGGACTTCCCTACAATGAAGCAGTTCTTC. Protein: CASSQDFPTMKQFF.

This clonotype occurred a few times. V usage is TRBV15 and J usage is TRBJ1-5; D uncertain. The CDR3 totals 16 residues. The V end lost 4 bases, the J end lost 2 bases, and 15 bases lay between the germline ends. Germline values: CDR1 LNHNV, CDR2 YYDKDF (reference sequence). The CDR3 loop reads CATSKGLNGGNQPQHF. The DNA of the CDR3 is TGTGCCACCAGCAAGGGTCTCAACGGGGGCAATCAGCCCCAGCATTTT.

This clonotype came up once. The junction departs from germline at one end; a sequencing error may be responsible. The V call is TRBV30, the J call TRBJ2-3; a possible D gene is TRBD1 (6 bases). This CDR3 region has 16 residues. CDR1 and CDR2 (germline): GTSNPN, SVGIG (reference sequence). The CDR3 here is CAWSLSTDLRTDMQYF. DNA of the CDR3: TGTGCCTGGAGTTTATCGACAGATCTAAGGACAGATATGCAGTATTTT.

This clonotype came up a few times. This rearrangement joins TRBV18 to TRBJ2-3; 9 positions agree with TRBD1. The V and J ends lost 4 bases and 2 bases, in that order; junction bases with no gene match: 7. The CDR3 extends over 16 amino acids. The germline CDR1 and CDR2 sequences are KGHSH and LQKENI. The CDR3, as DNA: TGTGCCAGCTCACTGACAGGGGGTTCGAACACAGATACGCAGTATTTT. This sequence encodes CASSLTGGSNTDTQYF.